The clone carrying this TCR beta chain showed up many times. The study amplified TCR beta CDR3 regions using RNA transcripts. First-round RT-PCR with HTBI primers preceded a second-round multiplex PCR. One entry per CDR3 protein results from TCRdb running MiXCR on the multiplex PCR reads. The sample contains approximately 410,000 distinct CDR3 sequences, just over 15% of which appear only once. This sample is part of a study of Graves' ophthalmopathy and Graves' hyperthyroidism. V was trimmed by 7 bases and J by 5 bases, leaving 23 bases between them. CDR3 length equals 16 residues. CDR1 is WSHSY and CDR2 is SAAADI in the germline V gene.

The chain couples TRBV10-2 to TRBJ1-1, with D possibly TRBD1 on 5 matching bases. This TCR was sampled from a woman aged 18-30 years with stable Graves' hyperthyroidism. The source material was peripheral blood. The CDR3 spells CASIKTDRWVTTEAFF. Written as DNA, the CDR3 is TGCGCCAGCATTAAGACAGACCGGTGGGTTACTACTGAAGCTTTCTTT.